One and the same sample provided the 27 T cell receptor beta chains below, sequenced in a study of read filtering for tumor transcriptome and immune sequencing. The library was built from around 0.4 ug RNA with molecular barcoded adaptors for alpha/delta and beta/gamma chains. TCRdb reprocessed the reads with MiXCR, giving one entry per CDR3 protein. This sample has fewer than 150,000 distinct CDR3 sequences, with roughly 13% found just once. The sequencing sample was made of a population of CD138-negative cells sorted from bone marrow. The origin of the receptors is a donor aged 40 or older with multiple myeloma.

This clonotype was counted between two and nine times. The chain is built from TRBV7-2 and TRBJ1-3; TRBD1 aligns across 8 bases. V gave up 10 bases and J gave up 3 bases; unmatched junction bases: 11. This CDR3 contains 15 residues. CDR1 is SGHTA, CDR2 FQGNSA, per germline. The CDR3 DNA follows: TGTGCCACACAGCCCCAGGGGGCGAATGGAAACACCATATATTTT. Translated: CATQPQGANGNTIYF.

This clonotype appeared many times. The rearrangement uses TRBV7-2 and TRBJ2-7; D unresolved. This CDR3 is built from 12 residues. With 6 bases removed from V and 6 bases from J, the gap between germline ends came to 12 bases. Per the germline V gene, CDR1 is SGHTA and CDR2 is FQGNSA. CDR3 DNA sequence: TGTGCCAGCAGTCCTACTACAACCGAGCAGTACTTC. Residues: CASSPTTTEQYF.

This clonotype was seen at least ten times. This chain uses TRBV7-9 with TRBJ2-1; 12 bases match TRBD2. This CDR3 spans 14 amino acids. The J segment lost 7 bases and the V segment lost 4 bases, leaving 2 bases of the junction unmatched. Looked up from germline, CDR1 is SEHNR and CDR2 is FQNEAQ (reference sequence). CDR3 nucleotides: TGTGCCAGCAGCTCTAGCGGGGGGGGGAATGAGCAGTTCTTC. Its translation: CASSSSGGGNEQFF.

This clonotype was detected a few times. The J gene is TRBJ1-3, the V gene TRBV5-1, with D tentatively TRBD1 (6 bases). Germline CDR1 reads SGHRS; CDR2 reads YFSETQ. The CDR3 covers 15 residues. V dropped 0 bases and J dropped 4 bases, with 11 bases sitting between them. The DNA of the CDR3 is TGCGCCAGCAGCTTGGAACAGGGTCGCGGAAACACCATATATTTT. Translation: CASSLEQGRGNTIYF. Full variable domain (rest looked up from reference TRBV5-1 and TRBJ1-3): KAGVTQTPRYLIKTRGQQVTLSCSPISGHRSVSWYQQTPGQGLQFLFEYFSETQRNKGNFPGRFSGRQFSNSRSEMNVSTLELGDSALYLCASSLEQGRGNTIYFGEGSWLTVV.

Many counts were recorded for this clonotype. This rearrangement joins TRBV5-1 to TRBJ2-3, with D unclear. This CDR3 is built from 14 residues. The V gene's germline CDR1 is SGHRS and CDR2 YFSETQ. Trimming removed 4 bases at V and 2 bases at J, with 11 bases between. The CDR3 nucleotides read TGCGCCAGCAGCCTACGGGCCGACACAGATACGCAGTATTTT. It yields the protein CASSLRADTDTQYF.

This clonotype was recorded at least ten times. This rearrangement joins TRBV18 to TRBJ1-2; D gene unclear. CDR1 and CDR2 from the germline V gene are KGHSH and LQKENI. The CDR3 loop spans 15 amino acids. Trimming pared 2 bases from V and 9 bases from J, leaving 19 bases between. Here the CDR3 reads CASSPTGSYSPRYTF. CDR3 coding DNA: TGTGCCAGCTCACCAACCGGATCCTACAGTCCGCGCTACACCTTC. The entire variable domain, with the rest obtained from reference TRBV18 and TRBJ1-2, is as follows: NAGVMQNPRHLVRRRGQEARLRCSPMKGHSHVYWYRQLPEEGLKFMVYLQKENIIDESGMPKERFSAEFPKEGPSILRIQQVVRGDSAAYFCASSPTGSYSPRYTFGSGTRLTVV.

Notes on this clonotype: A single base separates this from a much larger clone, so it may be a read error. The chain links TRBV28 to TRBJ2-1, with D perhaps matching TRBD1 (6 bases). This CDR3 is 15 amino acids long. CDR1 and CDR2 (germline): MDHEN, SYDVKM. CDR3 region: CASSSGQPSYSEQFF. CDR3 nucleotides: TGTGCCAGCAGTTCTGGACAGCCCTCCTACAGTGAGCAGTTCTTC.

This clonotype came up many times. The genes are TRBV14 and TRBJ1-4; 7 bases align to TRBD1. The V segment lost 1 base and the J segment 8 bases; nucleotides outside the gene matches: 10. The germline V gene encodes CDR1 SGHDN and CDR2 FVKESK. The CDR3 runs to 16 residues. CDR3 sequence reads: CASSQGERTGGEKLFF. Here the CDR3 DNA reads TGTGCCAGCAGCCAAGGTGAAAGGACAGGAGGGGAAAAACTGTTTTTT.

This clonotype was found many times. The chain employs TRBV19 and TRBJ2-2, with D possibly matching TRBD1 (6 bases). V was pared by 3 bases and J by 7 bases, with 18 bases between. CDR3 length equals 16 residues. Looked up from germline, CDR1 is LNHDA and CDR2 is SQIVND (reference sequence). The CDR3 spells CASSMNRVDVGGELFF. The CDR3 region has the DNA TGTGCCAGTAGTATGAACAGGGTAGATGTTGGCGGGGAGCTGTTTTTT.

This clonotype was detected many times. CDR3 sequence: CASTTRSTGANTEAFF. CDR3 DNA: TGTGCCAGTACTACCCGATCGACAGGGGCGAACACTGAAGCTTTCTTT. The J gene is TRBJ1-1, the V gene TRBV19; 8 bases match TRBD1. The CDR3 is 16 residues long. The V segment lost 7 bases and the J segment 1 base; nucleotides outside the gene matches: 11. CDR1 LNHDA and CDR2 SQIVND come from the germline V gene (reference sequence).

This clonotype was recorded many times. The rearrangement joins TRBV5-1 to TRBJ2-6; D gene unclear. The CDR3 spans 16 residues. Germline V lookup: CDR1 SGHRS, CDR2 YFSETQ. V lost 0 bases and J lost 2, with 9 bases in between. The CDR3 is CASSLAGVPGANVLTF. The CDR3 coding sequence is TGCGCCAGCAGCTTGGCCGGTGTCCCTGGGGCCAACGTCCTGACTTTC.

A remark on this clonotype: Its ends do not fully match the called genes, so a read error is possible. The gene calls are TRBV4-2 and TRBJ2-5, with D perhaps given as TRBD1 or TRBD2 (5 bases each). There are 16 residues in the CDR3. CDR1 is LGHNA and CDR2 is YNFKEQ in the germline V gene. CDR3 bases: TGCGCCAGCAGCTTACGGGGCTCCATGAGTGGGGAGACCCAGTACTTC. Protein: CASSLRGSMSGETQYF.

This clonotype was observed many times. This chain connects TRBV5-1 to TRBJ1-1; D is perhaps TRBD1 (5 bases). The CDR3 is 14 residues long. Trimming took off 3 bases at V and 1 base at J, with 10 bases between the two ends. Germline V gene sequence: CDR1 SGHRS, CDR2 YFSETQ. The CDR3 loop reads CASSWGRENTEAFF. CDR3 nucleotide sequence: TGCGCCAGCAGCTGGGGACGGGAGAACACTGAAGCTTTCTTT.

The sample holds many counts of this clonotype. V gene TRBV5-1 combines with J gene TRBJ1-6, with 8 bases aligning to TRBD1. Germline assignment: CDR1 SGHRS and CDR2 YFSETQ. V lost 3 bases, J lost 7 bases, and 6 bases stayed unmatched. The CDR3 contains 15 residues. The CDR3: CASSSSTGVNSPLHF. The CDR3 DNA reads TGCGCCAGCAGCTCCTCGACAGGGGTAAATTCACCCCTCCACTTT.

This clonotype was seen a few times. The DNA of the CDR3 is TGCAGTGCTAGTCGGCGACAGGGGGCGAGCAATGAGCAGTTCTTC. It yields the protein CSASRRQGASNEQFF. This chain uses TRBV20-1 with TRBJ2-1; 10 nucleotides line up with TRBD1. The CDR3 sequence is 15 residues long. CDR1 and CDR2 from the germline V gene are DFQATT and SNEGSKA (reference sequence). Trimming cost V 3 bases and J 6 bases; bases outside gene matches: 8.

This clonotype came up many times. The CDR3 region is CASRPGQGSPDTQYF. CDR3 DNA: TGTGCCAGCAGGCCGGGACAGGGGTCCCCAGATACGCAGTATTTT. The rearrangement links TRBV28 to TRBJ2-3, with 10 bases fitting TRBD1. Germline V gene sequence: CDR1 MDHEN, CDR2 SYDVKM. V lost 6 bases to trimming and J lost 4 bases; unmatched junction nucleotides: 7. The CDR3 is 15 residues long.

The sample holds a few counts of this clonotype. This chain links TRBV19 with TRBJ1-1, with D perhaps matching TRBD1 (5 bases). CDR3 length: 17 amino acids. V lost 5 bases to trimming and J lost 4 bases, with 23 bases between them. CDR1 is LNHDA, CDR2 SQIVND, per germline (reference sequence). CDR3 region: CASSFSSGPGGGTEAFF. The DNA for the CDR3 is TGTGCCAGTAGTTTTTCCTCCGGGCCCGGGGGAGGCACTGAAGCTTTCTTT.

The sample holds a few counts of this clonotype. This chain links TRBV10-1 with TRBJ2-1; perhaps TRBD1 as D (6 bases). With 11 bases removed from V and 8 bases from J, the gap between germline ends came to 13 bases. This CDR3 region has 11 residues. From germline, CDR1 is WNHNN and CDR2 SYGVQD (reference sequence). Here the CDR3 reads CAGQGSHEQFF. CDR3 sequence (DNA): TGCGCCGGGCAGGGGAGCCATGAGCAGTTCTTC.

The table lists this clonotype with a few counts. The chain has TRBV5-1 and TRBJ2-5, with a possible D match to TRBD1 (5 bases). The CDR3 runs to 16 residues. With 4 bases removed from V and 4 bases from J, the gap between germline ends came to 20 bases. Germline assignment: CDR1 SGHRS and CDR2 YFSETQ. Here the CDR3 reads CASSLHRPSTTETQYF. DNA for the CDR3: TGCGCCAGCAGCCTACACAGGCCTTCTACAACAGAGACCCAGTACTTC.

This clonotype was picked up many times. CDR3 in amino acids: CASLKLAGHSSYEQYF. The CDR3 DNA follows: TGTGCCAGCCTTAAATTAGCGGGACACAGCTCCTACGAGCAGTACTTC. This chain links TRBV28 with TRBJ2-7, with 8 positions matching TRBD2. In germline, CDR1 is MDHEN, CDR2 SYDVKM. This CDR3 has 16 amino acids. The V gene end was trimmed by 8 bases and the J gene end by 0 bases; junction bases not matched to a gene: 12.

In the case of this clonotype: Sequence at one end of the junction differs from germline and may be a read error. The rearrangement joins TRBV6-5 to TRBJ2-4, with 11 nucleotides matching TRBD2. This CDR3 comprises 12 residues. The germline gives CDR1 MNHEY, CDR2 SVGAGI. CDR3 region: CASSDSGTSGVF. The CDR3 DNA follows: TGTGCCAGCAGTGACTCCGGGACTAGCGGCGTCTTC.

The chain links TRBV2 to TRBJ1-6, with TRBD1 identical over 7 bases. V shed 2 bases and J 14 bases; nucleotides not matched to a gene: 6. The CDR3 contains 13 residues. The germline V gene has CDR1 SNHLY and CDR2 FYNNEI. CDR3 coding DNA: TGTGCCAGCAGTGAAAGTCTCAGGGGGTCCCTCCACTTT. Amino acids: CASSESLRGSLHF.

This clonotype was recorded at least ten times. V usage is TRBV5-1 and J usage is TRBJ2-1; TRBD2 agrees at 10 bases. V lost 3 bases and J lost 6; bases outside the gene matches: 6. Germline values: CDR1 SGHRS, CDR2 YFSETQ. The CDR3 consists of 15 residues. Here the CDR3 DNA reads TGCGCCAGCAGCTCTGGACTAGCGGCAACCAATGAGCAGTTCTTC. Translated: CASSSGLAATNEQFF.

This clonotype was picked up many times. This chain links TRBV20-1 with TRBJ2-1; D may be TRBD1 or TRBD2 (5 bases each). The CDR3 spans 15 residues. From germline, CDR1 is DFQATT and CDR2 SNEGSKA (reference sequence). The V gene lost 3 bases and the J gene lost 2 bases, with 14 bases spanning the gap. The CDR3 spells CSASAGRMTYNEQFF. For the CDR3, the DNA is TGCAGTGCTAGTGCAGGGAGAATGACCTACAATGAGCAGTTCTTC.

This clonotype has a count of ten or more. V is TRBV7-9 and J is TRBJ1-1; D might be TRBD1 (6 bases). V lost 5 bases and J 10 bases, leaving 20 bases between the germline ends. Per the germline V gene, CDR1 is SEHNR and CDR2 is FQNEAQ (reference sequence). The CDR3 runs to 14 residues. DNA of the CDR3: TGTGCCAGCAGCCCACCCAAGGGGGGGCGCGGAGCTTTCTTT. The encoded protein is CASSPPKGGRGAFF.

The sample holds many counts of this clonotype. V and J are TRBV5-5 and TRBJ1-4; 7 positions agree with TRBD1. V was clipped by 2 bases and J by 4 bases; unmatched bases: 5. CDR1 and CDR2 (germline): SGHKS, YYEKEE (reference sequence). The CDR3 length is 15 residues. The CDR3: CASSFEGTVNEKLFF. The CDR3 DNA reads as TGTGCCAGCAGCTTTGAAGGGACAGTTAATGAAAAACTGTTTTTT.

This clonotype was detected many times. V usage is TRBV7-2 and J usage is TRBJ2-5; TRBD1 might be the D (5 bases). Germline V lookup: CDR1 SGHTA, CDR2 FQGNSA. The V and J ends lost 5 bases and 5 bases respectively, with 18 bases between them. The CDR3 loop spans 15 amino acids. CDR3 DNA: TGTGCCAGCAGCAGTAGGATCCCAAAGGGGGAGACCCAGTACTTC. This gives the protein CASSSRIPKGETQYF.